Here is one T cell receptor (beta chain) with its context. This entry comes from a study of blood T cell repertoires in COVID-19. Looking at the study overall: Whether acute or convalescent, the COVID-19 samples came from the United States, Italy and Spain.

CDR1 is SEHNR, CDR2 FQNEAQ, per germline (reference sequence). This CDR3 contains 13 residues. V lost 5 bases to trimming and J lost 7 bases; unmatched junction nucleotides: 2. In the original analysis: How many nucleated cells were present was estimated from reference gene primer amplification. Assay: immunoSEQ multiplex PCR; the TCRdb copy retains only in-frame clones and omits some. The V and J calls and clone size were taken over from that table, and D and trimming were inferred from the DNA. The table has about 200,000 clones, approximately 90% seen once. The genes are TRBV7-9 and TRBJ1-4; TRBD1 aligns across 9 bases. This sequence originates from a man younger than 45 who had recovered from COVID-19. The sequencing input was peripheral blood. The CDR3 protein is CASSRGQGEKLFF. The CDR3, as DNA: TGTGCCAGCAGCAGGGGACAGGGTGAAAAACTGTTTTTT.